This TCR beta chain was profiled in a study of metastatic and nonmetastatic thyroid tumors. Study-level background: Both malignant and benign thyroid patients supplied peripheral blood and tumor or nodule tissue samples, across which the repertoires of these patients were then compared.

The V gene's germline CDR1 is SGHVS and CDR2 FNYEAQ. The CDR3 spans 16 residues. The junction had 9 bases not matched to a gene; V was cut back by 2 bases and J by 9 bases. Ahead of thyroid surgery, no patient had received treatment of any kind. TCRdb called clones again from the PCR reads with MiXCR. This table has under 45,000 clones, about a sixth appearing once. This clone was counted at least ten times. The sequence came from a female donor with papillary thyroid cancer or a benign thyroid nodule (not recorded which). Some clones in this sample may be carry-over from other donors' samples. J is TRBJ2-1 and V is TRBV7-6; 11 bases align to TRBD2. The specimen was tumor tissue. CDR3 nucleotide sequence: TGTGCCAGCAGCTTACCGGGACTAGCGGACCATGGTGAGCAGTTCTTC. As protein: CASSLPGLADHGEQFF. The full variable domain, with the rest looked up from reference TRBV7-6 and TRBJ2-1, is GAGVSQSPRYKVTKRGQDVALRCDPISGHVSLYWYRQALGQGPEFLTYFNYEAQQDKSGLPNDRFSAERPEGSISTLTIQRTEQRDSAMYRCASSLPGLADHGEQFFGPGTRLTVL.